This TCR beta chain emerged from a study of T cell repertoires in cytomegalovirus infection (dated by TCRdb to the late 2010s). About the investigation overall: Peptide stimulations targeted recently identified HLA-C-restricted CMV epitopes, whose presentation resists viral immunomodulation, together with well-studied HLA-B-restricted epitopes. Donor HLA type was relevant to the analysis, because carriage of CMV infection together with the matching HLA type was indicated by public TCR beta signatures. Findings and caveats that apply to the study as a whole: In both this cohort and an independent roughly 400-donor cohort, the cumulative frequency of public TCR beta family members distinguished carriers of CMV infection plus the relevant HLA type. The ex vivo response was dominated by HLA-C-restricted CMV-specific TCR beta clonotypes, which also provided the single most frequent clonotype in two of eight donors.

About this clonotype itself: Its specific antigen is unknown. Base qualities are not provided; no much larger clone lies one nucleotide away.

TCRdb shows the sequencer as Illumina HiSeq 1500. In-frame beta chains were kept once TCRdb had trimmed the public reads at Q25 with fastp and called clones with MiXCR. Each record represents a unique CDR3 protein, reported with the most common genes and DNA among its rows. For this sample there are hundreds of thousands of distinct CDR3 sequences; approximately 30% appear just once. Together, the top ten hold roughly 12% of the sample. The meaning of the sample's treatment or condition label: in vitro stimulation with specific CMV peptide epitopes to enrich CMV-specific T cells. Sequences MDHEN (CDR1) and SYDVKM (CDR2) are obtained from the germline V gene. Here V drops 3 bases and J drops 4 bases, and the junction holds 4 bases not matched to any gene. Taken from cysteine to phenylalanine, the CDR3 has 15 residues. Only CDR3 DNA is held: 45 bases, read in frame from base 1.

The rearrangement combines TRBV28 with TRBJ2-2; the junction holds 8 bases that match TRBD1. This specimen consisted of cultured CD8+ T cells from PBMCs, obtained from culture after CMV antigen stimulation. This clonotype was sampled from a human donor in good health (CMV status not recorded). Some clones in this sample may be carry-over from other donors' samples. Read as DNA, the sequence is TGTGCCAGCAGTTTTGCCACAGGGGGCACCGGGGAGCTGTTTTTT. Its translation reads: CASSFATGGTGELFF.